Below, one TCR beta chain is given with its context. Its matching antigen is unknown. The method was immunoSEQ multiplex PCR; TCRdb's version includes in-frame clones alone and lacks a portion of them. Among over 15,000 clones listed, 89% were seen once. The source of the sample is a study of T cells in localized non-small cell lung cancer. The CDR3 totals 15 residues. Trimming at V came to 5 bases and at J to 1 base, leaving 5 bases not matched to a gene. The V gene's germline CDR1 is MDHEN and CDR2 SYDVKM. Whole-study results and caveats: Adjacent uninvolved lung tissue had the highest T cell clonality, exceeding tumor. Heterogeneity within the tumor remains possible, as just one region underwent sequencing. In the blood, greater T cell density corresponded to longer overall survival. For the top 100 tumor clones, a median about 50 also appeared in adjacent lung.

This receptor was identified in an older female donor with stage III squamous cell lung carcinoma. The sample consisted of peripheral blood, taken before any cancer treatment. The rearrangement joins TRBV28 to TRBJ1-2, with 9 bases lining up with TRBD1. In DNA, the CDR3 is TGTGCCAGCAGTAACCGGGACAGGGTTAACTATGGCTACACCTTC. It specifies CASSNRDRVNYGYTF.